This TCR beta chain was documented in a study of shared clonotypes between healthy human individuals. Germline CDR1 is MNHEY and CDR2 is SVGAGI. The CDR3 spans 12 residues. V trimming: 6 bases; J trimming: 6 bases; junction bases outside the gene matches: 5. Profiling relied on immunoSEQ multiplex PCR, and the TCRdb table lists in-frame clones only, not all of them. This sample has hundreds of thousands of clones, with 80% to 95% found just once. Naive CD8 populations comprised CD45RO-negative cells positively selected for CCR7, excluding terminally differentiated effector memory CD45RA+ cells. The sample comprised naive CD8+ T cells sorted from blood. This chain uses TRBV6-5 with TRBJ2-7; 7 bases line up with TRBD1. The TCR was taken from a young man in good health. CDR3: CASSKTGIEQYF. The CDR3 DNA reads TGTGCCAGCAGCAAGACAGGGATCGAGCAGTACTTC.